Listed below are T cell receptor beta chains from one sample, sequenced in a study of T cells in localized non-small cell lung cancer. The table came from immunoSEQ multiplex PCR; TCRdb's copy has only in-frame clones and leaves some out. The sample lists about 52,000 clones; 86% were seen once. Sequenced here: peripheral blood, sampled before any cancer treatment. The origin of the receptors is a male donor aged 60 or over with stage III squamous cell lung carcinoma. Each CDR3 is given with its conserved first and last residue. Where a row states a size, it is once, few, many or the class of an expanded clone; other rows omit it.

v_call	clone_size	j_call	cdr3_aa
TRBV6-6	once	TRBJ2-7	CASGSRPGKAYEQYF
TRBV2	.	TRBJ1-1	CASGQGIGEAFF
TRBV29-1	.	TRBJ1-1	CSLTRTGNTEAFF
TRBV28	.	TRBJ1-1	CASSPVHDTEAFF
TRBV2	.	TRBJ2-2	CASSQLAGNSGELFF
TRBV15	.	TRBJ2-2	CATSSGLAGTGELFF
TRBV12-5	once	TRBJ1-5	CASGLDTVQPQHF
TRBV19	.	TRBJ1-1	CASSKGVAEGNTEAFF
TRBV2	.	TRBJ2-3	CASTRQIDTQYF
TRBV4-3	.	TRBJ1-4	CASSQEEPTRIVANEKLFF